These 10 T cell receptor beta chains came from one sample sequenced in a study of blood T cell repertoires in COVID-19. The method was immunoSEQ multiplex PCR; TCRdb's version includes in-frame clones alone and lacks a portion of them. Among about 89,000 clones listed, about four fifths were seen once. The sequencing input was peripheral blood. These receptors were taken from a man between 65 and 80 years old with COVID-19, enrolled during active disease.

The chain has TRBV5-4 and TRBJ2-5; 11 positions agree with TRBD2. CDR1 SGHNT and CDR2 YYREEE come from the germline V gene (reference sequence). Trimming cost V 4 bases and J 7 bases; bases outside gene matches: 15. CDR3 length equals 17 residues. The CDR3 protein is CASSLGTSGMGTGTQYF. The CDR3 region has the DNA TGTGCCAGCAGCCTAGGGACTAGCGGAATGGGGACGGGGACCCAGTACTTC.

This clone qualifies as medium-sized. The chain couples TRBV28 to TRBJ1-5; no firm D call. Germline V gives CDR1 MDHEN, CDR2 SYDVKM. Deletions cut 8 bases from V and 2 bases from J, with 10 bases between. The CDR3 totals 13 residues. DNA for the CDR3: TGTGCCAGCCAAAGGAGGGGCAATCAGCCCCAGCATTTT. Its protein is CASQRRGNQPQHF.

This clone was recorded a few times. The V call is TRBV9, the J call TRBJ1-2; D unresolved. The CDR3 runs to 14 residues. V gave up 4 bases and J gave up 4 bases, with 14 bases separating them. Germline CDR1 reads SGDLS; CDR2 reads YYNGEE. CDR3 nucleotide sequence: TGTGCCAGCAGCCCGGGTACGAACGGCTATGGCTACACCTTC. It codes for CASSPGTNGYGYTF.

For the CDR3, the DNA is TGTGCCAGCAGCCTCCGGGGTAACTCTGGAAACACCATATATTTT. Translating it yields CASSLRGNSGNTIYF. This chain joins TRBV5-4 and TRBJ1-3; D call uncertain. Trimming removed 4 bases at V and 0 bases at J, with 11 bases between. CDR1 is SGHNT and CDR2 is YYREEE in the germline V gene (reference sequence). The CDR3 length is 15 residues.

The CDR3 loop reads CASSTTLAAQETQYF. CDR3 in DNA: TGTGCCAGCAGCACTACCCTAGCGGCCCAAGAGACCCAGTACTTC. The V and J genes are TRBV2 and TRBJ2-5, with 7 bases aligning to TRBD2. The germline gives CDR1 SNHLY, CDR2 FYNNEI. V was pared by 6 bases and J by 1 base, with 8 bases of the junction left unmatched. The CDR3 sequence is 15 residues long.

V usage is TRBV11-3 and J usage is TRBJ2-5; D possibly corresponds to TRBD1 (6 bases). Germline loops: CDR1 SGHNT, CDR2 YENEEA. The length of the CDR3 is 16 residues. The V end was cut by 0 bases, the J end by 5 bases, with 16 bases between. The CDR3 region is CASSLDKYRVEETQYF. CDR3 in DNA: TGTGCCAGCAGCTTAGATAAATACAGGGTGGAGGAGACCCAGTACTTC. Complete variable domain (other parts from reference TRBV11-3 and TRBJ2-5): EAGVVQSPRYKIIEKKQPVAFWCNPISGHNTLYWYLQNLGQGPELLIRYENEEAVDDSQLPKDRFSAERLKGVDSTLKIQPAELGDSAVYLCASSLDKYRVEETQYFGPGTRLLVL.

The chain employs TRBV7-2 and TRBJ2-5; D gene uncertain. CDR3 size: 13 residues. V dropped 5 bases and J dropped 5 bases, with 12 bases sitting between them. Germline CDR1 reads SGHTA; CDR2 reads FQGNSA. The CDR3 DNA is TGTGCCAGCAGCCCCCCTCCTTTGGAGACCCAGTACTTC. This sequence encodes CASSPPPLETQYF.

The chain couples TRBV5-1 to TRBJ2-2; D uncertain. This CDR3 comprises 14 residues. CDR1 SGHRS and CDR2 YFSETQ come from the germline V gene. The V gene lost 5 bases and the J gene lost 7 bases, with 15 bases spanning the gap. The CDR3 loop is CASSSAQVGGELFF. The DNA of the CDR3 is TGCGCCAGCAGTTCGGCTCAGGTTGGCGGGGAGCTGTTTTTT.

The J gene is TRBJ1-1, the V gene TRBV5-1; the match to TRBD1 covers 8 bases. Trimming cost V 4 bases and J 6 bases; bases outside gene matches: 5. Germline loops: CDR1 SGHRS, CDR2 YFSETQ. CDR3 length equals 13 residues. The CDR3 region has the DNA TGCGCCAGCAGCAAGGACAGGGAGGCTGAAGCTTTCTTT. Its translation: CASSKDREAEAFF.

This clone showed up many times. This CDR3 is CASTSDRGLGYTF. CDR3 in DNA: TGTGCCAGCACCTCAGACAGGGGGCTTGGCTACACCTTC. The chain couples TRBV6-5 to TRBJ1-2, with 10 bases fitting TRBD1. J was trimmed by 7 bases and V by 7 bases; bases with no gene match: 6. The CDR3 loop spans 13 amino acids. The V gene's germline CDR1 is MNHEY and CDR2 SVGAGI.